Listed here are 30 T cell receptor beta chains from one sample, sequenced in a study of blood T cell repertoires in COVID-19. TCRdb keeps only in-frame clones here, not all; method: immunoSEQ multiplex PCR. The data show roughly 200,000 clones, with 65% to 85% seen just once and around 7.9% held by the top ten. The specimen sequenced was peripheral blood. The receptors were gathered from a man aged 35 to 55 with active or convalescent COVID-19.

As to this clone: The junction shows a germline mismatch at one end, possibly a read error. The chain employs TRBV7-7 and TRBJ2-3; TRBD1 matches 9 bases. Germline V CDR1 and CDR2: SSHAT, FNYEAQ (reference sequence). The CDR3 is 15 residues long. The CDR3 nucleotides read TGTGCTAGCAGCGCCGGGACAGGGATTGGAGATACGCAGTATTTT. This sequence encodes CASSAGTGIGDTQYF.

Only a few counts were recorded for this clone. CDR3 in amino acids: CAGTGLSGELFF. In nucleotides, the CDR3 is TGTGCCGGAACAGGGTTGTCCGGGGAGCTGTTTTTT. The V call is TRBV30, the J call TRBJ2-2, with a weak D call TRBD1 (6 bases). Germline V lookup: CDR1 GTSNPN, CDR2 SVGIG (reference sequence). V lost 8 bases and J 6 bases, leaving 13 bases between the germline ends. The CDR3 runs 12 residues.

The table lists this clone with a count of one. The chain links TRBV4-3 to TRBJ2-7; 7 nucleotides line up with TRBD1. The CDR3 spans 16 residues. The trim removed 0 bases at V and 3 bases at J, leaving 8 bases unmatched. CDR1 is LGHNA, CDR2 YSLEER, per germline. CDR3 DNA: TGCGCCAGCAGCCAAGATTCGGGACAGCCTTTCTACGAGCAGTACTTC. Amino acids: CASSQDSGQPFYEQYF.

The chain combines TRBV5-6 with TRBJ1-4; a possible D gene is TRBD1 (6 bases). Per the germline V gene, CDR1 is SGHDT and CDR2 is YYEEEE. This CDR3 comprises 14 residues. Trimming removed 5 bases at V and 4 bases at J, with 12 bases between. CDR3 DNA: TGTGCCAGCAGTACGGACAGTCGTAATGAAAAACTGTTTTTT. Encoded protein: CASSTDSRNEKLFF.

The chain links TRBV9 to TRBJ2-5, with 7 bases matching TRBD1. The CDR3 loop spans 17 amino acids. V lost 3 bases, J lost 1 base, and 12 bases stayed unmatched. The germline V gene has CDR1 SGDLS and CDR2 YYNGEE. The CDR3 protein is CASSETPGGASQETQYF. The CDR3 DNA sequence: TGTGCCAGCAGCGAGACCCCAGGGGGAGCGAGCCAAGAGACCCAGTACTTC.

The CDR3: CASSAGTSGAYEQYF. The CDR3 region has the DNA TGCGCCAGCAGCGCGGGGACTAGCGGCGCCTACGAGCAGTACTTC. This chain connects TRBV5-1 to TRBJ2-7; 11 bases agree with TRBD2. The ends lost 4 bases at V and 2 bases at J; junction bases unmatched: 5. The CDR3 contains 15 residues. CDR1 is SGHRS and CDR2 is YFSETQ in the germline V gene.

CDR3 sequence (DNA): TGTGCCAGCAGCTTACGTAGCTCCGGCGAGCAGTACTTC. Translation: CASSLRSSGEQYF. The rearrangement uses TRBV27 and TRBJ2-7; no clear D. The length of the CDR3 is 13 residues. Trimming took 6 bases from V and 6 from J, leaving 15 bases between them. Per germline, CDR1 MNHEY and CDR2 SMNVEV (reference sequence).

The sample holds a few counts of this clone. The chain joins TRBV23-1 to TRBJ2-2; 7 nucleotides match TRBD1. TRBV23-1 is annotated as an ORF whose role is uncertain. Unmatched junction bases numbered 9, after V lost 2 bases and J lost 6 bases. The CDR3 has 16 amino acids. Here the CDR3 DNA reads TGCGCCAGCAGTCAAACAAGGGACAGAACCGCCGGGGAGCTGTTTTTT. Its translation: CASSQTRDRTAGELFF.

The rearrangement links TRBV30 to TRBJ2-3; 7 positions agree with TRBD2. The CDR3 is 15 residues long. Germline V gene sequence: CDR1 GTSNPN, CDR2 SVGIG (reference sequence). With 3 bases clipped from V and 7 bases from J, the junction kept 13 bases outside the gene matches. The CDR3 reads CAWSRGLGPENTQYF. CDR3 coding DNA: TGTGCCTGGAGCCGTGGACTAGGACCTGAAAATACGCAGTATTTT.

The J gene is TRBJ2-1, the V gene TRBV3-1 (or the pseudogene TRBV3-2); D is possibly TRBD2 (8 bases). Trimming left V 4 bases short and J 8 bases short, with 18 bases between. CDR1 LGHDT and CDR2 YNNKEL come from the germline V gene (reference sequence). The CDR3 has 15 residues. In DNA, the CDR3 is TGTGCCAGCAGCCCGGACGGGAGGGGGCGCGATGAGCAGTTCTTC. Protein sequence: CASSPDGRGRDEQFF.

The CDR3, as DNA: TGTGCCAGCAGCCCTCGGACTAGCGGGAACACCGGGGAGCTGTTTTTT. Translating it yields CASSPRTSGNTGELFF. The V gene is TRBV4-2, the J gene TRBJ2-2; 10 nucleotides agree with TRBD2. CDR1 LGHNA and CDR2 YNFKEQ come from the germline V gene. CDR3 length: 16 amino acids. V lost 4 bases, J lost 1 base, and 3 bases stayed unmatched.

V gene TRBV6-2 or TRBV6-3 combines with J gene TRBJ2-7; 12 bases map to TRBD2. This CDR3 is 15 amino acids long. CDR1 and CDR2 (germline): MNHEY, SVGEGT. The junction had 6 bases not matched to a gene; V was cut back by 5 bases and J by 4 bases. The CDR3, as DNA: TGTGCCAGCAGTAGCGGACTAGCGGGATGGTACGAGCAGTACTTC. Amino acid sequence: CASSSGLAGWYEQYF.

This clone appeared once. The chain has TRBV24-1 and TRBJ2-3; 10 nucleotides agree with TRBD2. There are 17 residues in the CDR3. V shed 4 bases, J shed 0 bases, and the junction held 6 bases outside the gene matches. Germline V CDR1 and CDR2: KGHDR, SFDVKD. CDR3 sequence reads: CATSEPGLADSTDTQYF. The CDR3 region has the DNA TGTGCCACCAGTGAACCAGGACTAGCGGATAGCACAGATACGCAGTATTTT.

This chain joins TRBV11-2 and TRBJ1-2; TRBD1 aligns across 7 bases. CDR1 SGHAT and CDR2 FQNNGV come from the germline V gene. The junction had 3 bases not matched to a gene; V was cut back by 4 bases and J by 4 bases. The CDR3 length is 13 residues. CDR3 amino acids: CASSSTGVYGYTF. CDR3 DNA sequence: TGTGCCAGCAGCTCAACAGGGGTCTATGGCTACACCTTC.

This chain uses TRBV24-1 with TRBJ2-5; D is uncertain. CDR1 and CDR2 (germline): KGHDR, SFDVKD. The CDR3 length is 16 residues. V shed 3 bases and J shed 2 bases, with 15 bases lying between them. CDR3 region: CATSDVGGIGQETQYF. The CDR3 DNA is TGTGCCACCAGTGATGTCGGCGGAATTGGGCAAGAGACCCAGTACTTC.

The gene calls are TRBV7-9 and TRBJ1-2; 7 bases are shared with TRBD1. This CDR3 has 14 amino acids. CDR1 is SEHNR and CDR2 is FQNEAQ in the germline V gene (reference sequence). The trim removed 2 bases at V and 2 bases at J, leaving 2 bases unmatched. The CDR3 region is CASSLPGQNYGYTF. DNA of the CDR3: TGTGCCAGCAGCTTACCGGGACAGAACTATGGCTACACCTTC.

This clone showed up many times. This chain uses TRBV5-8 with TRBJ1-6; D ambiguous. CDR3 length: 16 amino acids. The germline V and J ends were trimmed by 3 bases and 5 bases, with 15 bases remaining between them. Germline loops: CDR1 SGHTS, CDR2 YDEGEE. The chain's CDR3 is CASSSTRSGNNSPLHF. The DNA of the CDR3 is TGTGCCAGCAGCTCAACCCGGTCTGGTAATAATTCACCCCTCCACTTT.

V and J are TRBV2 and TRBJ2-7; maybe TRBD1 (5 bases). This CDR3 spans 16 amino acids. V gave up 6 bases and J gave up 2 bases, with 20 bases separating them. Germline V gene sequence: CDR1 SNHLY, CDR2 FYNNEI. CDR3 region: CASRFNPSQGPYEQYF. Written as DNA, the CDR3 is TGTGCCAGCAGGTTCAACCCAAGTCAGGGCCCCTACGAGCAGTACTTC. Variable domain in full (rest from reference TRBV2 and TRBJ2-7): EPEVTQTPSHQVTQMGQEVILRCVPISNHLYFYWYRQILGQKVEFLVSFYNNEISEKSEIFDDQFSVERPDGSNFTLKIRSTKLEDSAMYFCASRFNPSQGPYEQYFGPGTRLTVT.

The sample holds one count of this clone. The genes are TRBV6-1 and TRBJ1-2; D uncertain. The CDR3 runs 13 residues. The germline V and J ends were trimmed by 3 bases and 1 base, with 6 bases remaining between them. CDR1 is MNHNS and CDR2 is SASEGT in the germline V gene. In DNA, the CDR3 is TGTGCCAGCAGTGACCGGGTTAACTATGGCTACACCTTC. Protein: CASSDRVNYGYTF.

In this sample, this clone turned up once. Other DNA sequences in this specimen translate into the identical CDR3. The chain has TRBV6-1 and TRBJ2-7; 8 bases are a match to TRBD1. The germline gives CDR1 MNHNS, CDR2 SASEGT. The CDR3 covers 15 residues. The trim removed 0 bases at V and 4 bases at J, leaving 5 bases unmatched. The CDR3 loop is CASSEALGQGYEQYF. CDR3 nucleotides: TGTGCCAGCAGTGAAGCGCTCGGACAGGGTTACGAGCAGTACTTC.

This clone was detected only once. The CDR3 region is CASMTGGDLEKLFF. The DNA of the CDR3 is TGTGCCAGCATGACAGGGGGCGATTTAGAAAAACTGTTTTTT. V gene TRBV6-5 combines with J gene TRBJ1-4, with 10 bases identical to TRBD1. CDR3 length: 14 amino acids. Looked up from germline, CDR1 is MNHEY and CDR2 is SVGAGI. Unmatched junction bases numbered 7, after V lost 7 bases and J lost 8 bases.

CDR3 region: CAAPSETRAGGYTF. CDR3 sequence (DNA): TGTGCCGCCCCCTCGGAGACCAGAGCGGGAGGCTACACCTTC. The gene calls are TRBV30 and TRBJ1-2, with D unclear. CDR3 length: 14 residues. V gave up 8 bases and J gave up 8 bases, with 24 bases separating them. Germline V gene data show CDR1 as GTSNPN and CDR2 as SVGIG (reference sequence).

The chain couples TRBV6-1 to TRBJ2-2; 8 positions match TRBD1. There are 16 residues in the CDR3. Germline loops: CDR1 MNHNS, CDR2 SASEGT. J gave up 6 bases and V 3 bases, and 9 bases lay outside the gene matches. The CDR3 DNA is TGTGCCAGCAGTGATCTGGGCAGGGGGCTGTCCGGGGAGCTGTTTTTT. It translates to CASSDLGRGLSGELFF.

J is TRBJ2-7 and V is TRBV5-1, with 7 bases identical to TRBD1. The length of the CDR3 is 11 residues. CDR1 SGHRS and CDR2 YFSETQ come from the germline V gene. The junction had 1 base not matched to a gene; V was cut back by 3 bases and J by 7 bases. The CDR3 DNA reads as TGCGCCAGCAGCTCCAGGGGGGAGCAGTACTTC. Residues: CASSSRGEQYF.

This clone was seen a single time. V is TRBV23-1 and J is TRBJ1-2; 10 bases are shared with TRBD1. TRBV23-1 is known as an ORF, though its function is uncertain. The ends lost 0 bases at V and 1 base at J; junction bases unmatched: 20. This CDR3 has 22 residues. The CDR3, as DNA: TGCGCCAGCAGTCAATCGGTCCCTCCCAACCGGGACAGGGGTTTTTATAACTATGGCTACACCTTC. Protein: CASSQSVPPNRDRGFYNYGYTF.

This clone was detected only once. The CDR3 bases are TGTGCCAGCAGCCAGAACCCAGGGTTCTCTGGAAACACCATATATTTT. Translation: CASSQNPGFSGNTIYF. The chain links TRBV11-2 to TRBJ1-3, with a tentative D call TRBD1 (5 bases). The V gene lost 5 bases and the J gene lost 0 bases, with 14 bases spanning the gap. The CDR3 is 16 residues long. Germline assignment: CDR1 SGHAT and CDR2 FQNNGV.

A note on this clone: The sample contains more than one DNA sequence encoding this CDR3. The V gene is TRBV5-1, the J gene TRBJ1-1, with D maybe TRBD1 (5 bases). V shed 0 bases and J shed 4 bases, with 10 bases lying between them. CDR3 length: 14 residues. Germline V gene lookup returns CDR1 SGHRS and CDR2 YFSETQ. In DNA form, the CDR3 reads TGCGCCAGCAGCTTGGACGGGCAGGGCACTGAAGCTTTCTTT. This translates into CASSLDGQGTEAFF. The variable domain in full, with the rest retrieved from reference TRBV5-1 and TRBJ1-1, is KAGVTQTPRYLIKTRGQQVTLSCSPISGHRSVSWYQQTPGQGLQFLFEYFSETQRNKGNFPGRFSGRQFSNSRSEMNVSTLELGDSALYLCASSLDGQGTEAFFGQGTRLTVV.

The V gene is TRBV30, the J gene TRBJ2-7; D gene unclear. Germline V gene sequence: CDR1 GTSNPN, CDR2 SVGIG (reference sequence). The CDR3 covers 13 residues. The V gene lost 2 bases and the J gene lost 0 bases, with 8 bases spanning the gap. CDR3 protein: CAWSHSPSYEQYF. The CDR3, as DNA: TGTGCCTGGAGTCATTCCCCCTCCTACGAGCAGTACTTC.

The chain recombines TRBV7-2 with TRBJ1-5, with unresolved D. CDR3 length: 13 amino acids. Per the germline V gene, CDR1 is SGHTA and CDR2 is FQGNSA. V lost 4 bases, J lost 9 bases, and 13 bases lay in between. The DNA for the CDR3 is TGTGCCAGCAGCTCGGCAGGTCCATGGCCCCAGCATTTT. It specifies CASSSAGPWPQHF.

This chain connects TRBV11-3 to TRBJ1-4, with 12 bases matching TRBD1. Looked up from germline, CDR1 is SGHNT and CDR2 is YENEEA. This CDR3 region has 18 residues. V shed 4 bases and J 8 bases; nucleotides not matched to a gene: 14. The CDR3 here is CASSSGGQGAYFREKLFF. The CDR3 DNA follows: TGTGCCAGCAGCTCCGGGGGACAGGGGGCGTACTTTCGGGAAAAACTGTTTTTT. Full variable domain (missing parts from reference TRBV11-3 and TRBJ1-4): EAGVVQSPRYKIIEKKQPVAFWCNPISGHNTLYWYLQNLGQGPELLIRYENEEAVDDSQLPKDRFSAERLKGVDSTLKIQPAELGDSAVYLCASSSGGQGAYFREKLFFGSGTQLSVL.